This T cell receptor beta chain was recovered during a study of CD8+CD57+ T cells in acquired aplastic anemia. Profiling that covered TCR beta VDJ and CDR3 relied on genomic DNA as its template. Using its own MiXCR run on the reads, TCRdb lists one record per CDR3 protein. This repertoire shows hundreds of thousands of distinct CDR3 sequences, about two thirds found once; its top ten account for 4%. Trimming removed 5 bases from V and 4 bases from J, with 12 bases in between. Germline loops: CDR1 SGDLS, CDR2 YYNGEE. CDR3 size: 13 residues. This clonotype originated in a human donor in good health, serving as a control. The gene calls are TRBV9 and TRBJ1-1; the D is unclear. The sequenced material came from sorted CD4+, CD8+, or CD8+CD57+ T cells (not recorded which) from PBMCs. The CDR3 protein is CASRLTGTTEAFF. The CDR3 DNA follows: TGTGCCAGCAGGTTGACGGGTACCACTGAAGCTTTCTTT.